A selection of T cell receptor beta chains follows, all from one sample in a study of T cells in Graves' hyperthyroidism and ophthalmopathy. TCRdb used MiXCR to reprocess the multiplex PCR reads, holding one entry per CDR3 protein. Seen here are 640,000 or so distinct CDR3 sequences, 14% observed once, and the top ten hold over 6%. The sequenced sample was blood. Source of these receptors: a woman aged 18-29 years with Graves' ophthalmopathy. Both conserved end residues are part of each CDR3. The D gene is left open where the match is weak. Clone size is shown for a subset of rows, as once, few, many or a class of expanded clone.

d_call j_call v_call clone_size cdr3_nt cdr3_aa
TRBD2 TRBJ2-3 TRBV20-1 . TGCAGTGCTACCACAACGCTAGCGGGAAGCACAGATACGCAGTATTTT CSATTTLAGSTDTQYF
. TRBJ1-2 TRBV6-1 . TGTGCCAGCGTCCGAGCCAACTATGGCTACACCTTC CASVRANYGYTF
. TRBJ2-5 TRBV5-8 many TGTGCCAGCGGGGCGGACAGCCAAGAGACCCAGTACTTC CASGADSQETQYF
. TRBJ2-2 TRBV12-3/TRBV12-4 many TGTGCCAGCAGCCCGATAGGCAGGCCCATGAACACCGGGGAGCTGTTTTTT CASSPIGRPMNTGELFF
. TRBJ2-1 TRBV3-1 many TGTGCCAGCAGCCAACGAGAGGTCTCCTACAATGAGCAGTTCTTC CASSQREVSYNEQFF
. TRBJ2-1 TRBV2 many TGTGCCACGGGGCCCTACAATGAGCAGTTCTTC CATGPYNEQFF
TRBD2 TRBJ2-2 TRBV2 many TGTGCCAGCAGTCCCCGGGGGGGGCTGAACACCGGGGAGCTGTTTTTT CASSPRGGLNTGELFF
. TRBJ2-1 TRBV30 many TGTGCCTGGAGTGGGGACTTTGGGACCAGCTACAATGAGCAGTTCTTC CAWSGDFGTSYNEQFF
TRBD2 TRBJ2-7 TRBV18 . TGTGCCAGCTCACCACGTAGCGGGAGTAATGCCTACGAGCAGTACTTC CASSPRSGSNAYEQYF
. TRBJ2-5 TRBV7-2 few TGTGCCAGCAGCTTGGGAGCTTCAGGAGAGACCCAGTACTTC CASSLGASGETQYF
. TRBJ2-7 TRBV27 many TGTGCCAGCAGTCCCCGGACCCTGGGGGAGCAGTACTTC CASSPRTLGEQYF
TRBD2 TRBJ2-7 TRBV29-1 few TGCAGCGTTGAAGAAGGTAGACTAGCGGGAGGGCTATCCTACGAGCAGTACTTC CSVEEGRLAGGLSYEQYF
. TRBJ2-1 TRBV6-1 many TGTGCCAGCAGACAGGGACCCAATGAGCAGTTCTTC CASRQGPNEQFF
. TRBJ2-7 TRBV6-2/TRBV6-3 many TGTGCCAGCAGTCCCCTAACAAGAAAAACAGGGTCCCAGGGGATCGGATACGAGCAGTACTTC CASSPLTRKTGSQGIGYEQYF
. TRBJ2-1 TRBV20-1 many TGCAGTGCTAGATCGGCTCAACACAATGAGCAGTTCTTC CSARSAQHNEQFF
. TRBJ2-7 TRBV20-1 few TGCAGTGCAGCTCCGGAGCAGGGGGGCTACGAGCAGTACTTC CSAAPEQGGYEQYF
TRBD1 TRBJ2-1 TRBV6-1 many TGTGCCAGCAGCTACCCGGGACAGGGGTTGGGTTACAATGAGCAGTTCTTC CASSYPGQGLGYNEQFF
. TRBJ2-1 TRBV3-1 . TGTGCCAGCAGCCAAGAGAGGCCTACTGTTGCTCAGGATGAGCAGTTCTTC CASSQERPTVAQDEQFF
. TRBJ2-3 TRBV10-3 . TGTGCCATCAGTGCTAGCACAGATACGCAGTATTTT CAISASTDTQYF
. TRBJ2-7 TRBV6-5 many TGTGCCAGCAGTTACTCGAGAGGGGGTGACACCTACGAGCAGTACTTC CASSYSRGGDTYEQYF
. TRBJ1-1 TRBV5-1 . TGCGCCAGCAGCGGGGGACACGGGATGAACACTGAAGCTTTCTTT CASSGGHGMNTEAFF
. TRBJ1-1 TRBV7-9 . TGTGCCAGCAGCTTAATGGCATCGAACACTGAAGCTTTCTTT CASSLMASNTEAFF
TRBD2 TRBJ2-5 TRBV7-2 . TGTGCCAGCAGCGGCCAGACGCGGGGAGAGCGGGAGGGCCGGACCCAGTACTTC CASSGQTRGEREGRTQYF
TRBD1 TRBJ1-2 TRBV6-6 many TGTGCCAGCAGTTACGCCGACAGGGGCTATGGCTACACCTTC CASSYADRGYGYTF
. TRBJ1-4 TRBV15 few TGTGCCACCAGCAGAGATTGGCAGGGAGTAGGTGAAAAACTGTTTTTT CATSRDWQGVGEKLFF
TRBD1 TRBJ1-6 TRBV7-2 many TGTGCCAGCAGCGGGGGACAGGCCGCCTGGTCACCCCTCCACTTT CASSGGQAAWSPLHF
. TRBJ2-5 TRBV20-1 many TGCAGTGCATCCGGGGGGCGGGAGACCCAGTACTTC CSASGGRETQYF
. TRBJ1-1 TRBV2 many TGTGCCAGCAGTGAATATCGGCTCGCTTTCTTT CASSEYRLAFF